These T cell receptor beta chains were read from a single sample in a study of type 1 regulatory T cells. In TCRdb, the reads were re-called with MiXCR into one record per CDR3 protein. Of tens of thousands of distinct CDR3 sequences listed, around 21% are singletons. For these receptors, no antigen is known. The sample taken for sequencing was cultured type 1 regulatory T (Tr1) cells, either the whole culture or a sorted fraction (not recorded which). The receptors derive from a human donor in good health. Each CDR3 is given with its conserved first and last residue. The D gene is left open where the match is weak. Rows give clone size only sometimes, using once, few, many, or a class for an expanded clone.

cdr3_length: 16
j_call: TRBJ2-3
v_call: TRBV20-1
d_call: TRBD2
clone_size: -
cdr3_aa: CSVASGRGRLTDTQYF
cdr3_nt: TGCAGTGTTGCCAGCGGGAGGGGCCGGCTCACAGATACGCAGTATTTT

cdr3_length: 14
j_call: TRBJ1-1
v_call: TRBV7-3
d_call: -
clone_size: -
cdr3_aa: CASSLKGRITEAFF
cdr3_nt: TGTGCCAGCAGCTTAAAGGGACGGATCACTGAAGCTTTCTTT

cdr3_length: 13
j_call: TRBJ1-4
v_call: TRBV5-1
d_call: -
clone_size: -
cdr3_aa: CASSRENNENLFF
cdr3_nt: TGCGCCAGCAGCCGTGAAAATAATGAAAACCTGTTTTTT

cdr3_length: 12
j_call: TRBJ1-2
v_call: TRBV5-1
d_call: -
clone_size: -
cdr3_aa: CASSSGVGGYTF
cdr3_nt: TGCGCCAGCAGCTCAGGGGTCGGTGGCTACACCTTC

cdr3_length: 15
j_call: TRBJ2-1
v_call: TRBV20-1
d_call: TRBD2
clone_size: -
cdr3_aa: CSARSTSGSHNEQFF
cdr3_nt: TGCAGTGCCAGATCGACTAGCGGGAGTCACAATGAGCAGTTCTTC

cdr3_length: 15
j_call: TRBJ2-5
v_call: TRBV20-1
d_call: TRBD2
clone_size: -
cdr3_aa: CSARRLAGGVETQYF
cdr3_nt: TGCAGTGCTAGAAGACTAGCGGGAGGTGTAGAGACCCAGTACTTC

cdr3_length: 12
j_call: TRBJ2-1
v_call: TRBV30
d_call: -
clone_size: few
cdr3_aa: CAWKGTHNEQFF
cdr3_nt: TGTGCCTGGAAGGGGACTCACAATGAGCAGTTCTTC

cdr3_length: 13
j_call: TRBJ1-2
v_call: TRBV7-9
d_call: -
clone_size: few
cdr3_aa: CASSLDPSYGYTF
cdr3_nt: TGTGCCAGCAGCTTAGACCCAAGCTATGGCTACACCTTC

cdr3_length: 14
j_call: TRBJ2-7
v_call: TRBV20-1
d_call: TRBD2
clone_size: few
cdr3_aa: CSARKGLAAYEQYF
cdr3_nt: TGCAGTGCTCGTAAGGGACTAGCTGCCTACGAGCAGTACTTC

cdr3_length: 12
j_call: TRBJ1-5
v_call: TRBV19
d_call: -
clone_size: few
cdr3_aa: CASTSSNQPQHF
cdr3_nt: TGTGCCAGTACTAGTAGCAATCAGCCCCAGCATTTT